What follows is one T cell receptor beta chain and its context. The data derive from a study of blood T cell repertoires in COVID-19. Background on the study: Spain, Italy and the United States supplied samples that represented acute and convalescent COVID-19. PBMCs, B-cell-depleted T cells, or T cells were the source of the cDNA or gDNA that made up the material.

Germline trimming cut 7 bases from V and 4 bases from J; bases unmatched to any gene: 11. Germline V gene sequence: CDR1 WSHSY, CDR2 SAAADI. The CDR3 has 15 residues. Clones were read by immunoSEQ multiplex PCR, and TCRdb kept only the in-frame ones, dropping some. The sample has about 45,000 clones; around 83% are singletons. The specimen sequenced was peripheral blood. The receptor was isolated from a woman older than 75 with acute or convalescent COVID-19. V and J are TRBV10-2 and TRBJ2-7; 9 bases are a match to TRBD2. The chain's CDR3 is CASKLRGGGHYEQYF. CDR3 sequence (DNA): TGCGCCAGCAAGCTCCGCGGGGGGGGCCATTACGAGCAGTACTTC.